This is a list of T cell receptor beta chains from one sample in a study of shared clonotypes between healthy human individuals. Method: immunoSEQ multiplex PCR; TCRdb's copy keeps in-frame clones and lacks some. The sample shows more than 850,000 clones, 70% to 80% of them seen only once. Material: memory CD4+ T cells from PBMCs. The origin of the receptors is a man between 18 and 29 years old in good health. Some clones in this sample may be carry-over from other donors' samples. Each CDR3 is given with its conserved first and last residue. D genes are given only for firm matches. Clone size is shown for a subset of rows, as once, few, many or a class of expanded clone.

j_call: TRBJ2-2; cdr3_length: 15; clone_size: few; d_call: .; v_call: TRBV2; cdr3_nt: TGTGCCAGCAGTGAAATGGGGATTGACACCGGGGAGCTGTTTTTT; cdr3_aa: CASSEMGIDTGELFF
j_call: TRBJ2-1; cdr3_length: 13; clone_size: .; d_call: .; v_call: TRBV6-1; cdr3_nt: TGTGCCAGCGAAAGACGAAACTTGGATGAGCAGTTCTTC; cdr3_aa: CASERRNLDEQFF
j_call: TRBJ2-1; cdr3_length: 20; clone_size: .; d_call: .; v_call: TRBV5-8; cdr3_nt: TGTGCCAGCAGCTTGACGGGTGCGGTGCCCGGGAAGTTCATTCGGAATGAGCAGTTCTTC; cdr3_aa: CASSLTGAVPGKFIRNEQFF
j_call: TRBJ2-5; cdr3_length: 18; clone_size: .; d_call: TRBD2; v_call: TRBV9; cdr3_nt: TGTGCCAGCACCCCGGGGCCTAGCGGGGGGTTGTACCAAGAGACCCAGTACTTC; cdr3_aa: CASTPGPSGGLYQETQYF
j_call: TRBJ2-6; cdr3_length: 16; clone_size: .; d_call: TRBD2; v_call: TRBV28; cdr3_nt: TGTGCCAGCAGTTCCCGGGGGGGGACTGGGGCCAACGTCCTGACTTTC; cdr3_aa: CASSSRGGTGANVLTF
j_call: TRBJ1-2; cdr3_length: 13; clone_size: .; d_call: .; v_call: TRBV6-6; cdr3_nt: TGTGCCAGCAGGCCGAACCCCCAGGGAATGCCCACCTTC; cdr3_aa: CASRPNPQGMPTF
j_call: TRBJ2-3; cdr3_length: 15; clone_size: .; d_call: .; v_call: TRBV4-3; cdr3_nt: TGCGCCAGCAGCCAAGGGGTTCATGGCACAGATACGCAGTATTTT; cdr3_aa: CASSQGVHGTDTQYF
j_call: TRBJ1-1; cdr3_length: 17; clone_size: .; d_call: .; v_call: TRBV5-5; cdr3_nt: TGTGCCAGCAGCTTCTCATCGGGACCCCTTACCTACACTGAAGCTTTCTTT; cdr3_aa: CASSFSSGPLTYTEAFF
j_call: TRBJ2-7; cdr3_length: 14; clone_size: .; d_call: TRBD1; v_call: TRBV5-4; cdr3_nt: TGTGCCAGCAGCCAAGATCGTGGACAGGACGAGCAGTACTTC; cdr3_aa: CASSQDRGQDEQYF
j_call: TRBJ2-7; cdr3_length: 16; clone_size: .; d_call: .; v_call: TRBV27; cdr3_nt: TGTGCCAGCAGTACCGCTCAGGTCCCTCTCTCCTACGAGCAGTACTTC; cdr3_aa: CASSTAQVPLSYEQYF
j_call: TRBJ2-5; cdr3_length: 14; clone_size: .; d_call: .; v_call: TRBV9; cdr3_nt: TGTGCCAGCAGCGTAGGGACCACTCAAGAGACCCAGTACTTC; cdr3_aa: CASSVGTTQETQYF
j_call: TRBJ2-7; cdr3_length: 17; clone_size: .; d_call: TRBD2; v_call: TRBV7-2; cdr3_nt: TGTGCCAGCAGCTCTCGGACTAGCGGGAGAAGCTTCTACGAGCAGTACTTC; cdr3_aa: CASSSRTSGRSFYEQYF
j_call: TRBJ1-5; cdr3_length: 15; clone_size: .; d_call: .; v_call: TRBV4-3; cdr3_nt: TGCGCCAGCAGCCGAACCCCGGGGCCGAATCAGCCCCAGCATTTT; cdr3_aa: CASSRTPGPNQPQHF
j_call: TRBJ2-3; cdr3_length: 16; clone_size: .; d_call: TRBD2; v_call: TRBV15; cdr3_nt: TGTGCCACCAGCAGAGATCGGGCGGGAGGATGGGATACGCAGTATTTT; cdr3_aa: CATSRDRAGGWDTQYF
j_call: TRBJ2-7; cdr3_length: 15; clone_size: .; d_call: .; v_call: TRBV30; cdr3_nt: TGTGCCTGGAGTGTACTGGGGGGTACGGCCTACGAGCAGTACTTC; cdr3_aa: CAWSVLGGTAYEQYF
j_call: TRBJ2-7; cdr3_length: 14; clone_size: .; d_call: .; v_call: TRBV19; cdr3_nt: TGTGCCAGTAGTGCCGGACATAGGGCACGGGAGCAGTACTTC; cdr3_aa: CASSAGHRAREQYF
j_call: TRBJ2-2; cdr3_length: 13; clone_size: .; d_call: .; v_call: TRBV18; cdr3_nt: TGTGCCAGCTCACCACAGATATCCGGGGAGCTGTTTTTT; cdr3_aa: CASSPQISGELFF
j_call: TRBJ2-2; cdr3_length: 17; clone_size: .; d_call: TRBD2; v_call: TRBV7-2; cdr3_nt: TGTGCCAGCAGCCGATCCGTCACCCGGGAGGGCACCGGGGAGCTGTTTTTT; cdr3_aa: CASSRSVTREGTGELFF
j_call: TRBJ2-5; cdr3_length: 14; clone_size: .; d_call: .; v_call: TRBV2; cdr3_nt: TGTGCCAGCAGTGAAAGGGGCCGGGGGGAGACCCAGTACTTC; cdr3_aa: CASSERGRGETQYF
j_call: TRBJ2-2; cdr3_length: 13; clone_size: .; d_call: TRBD1; v_call: TRBV6-6; cdr3_nt: TGTGCCAGCCGGACAGGGAACACCGGGGAGCTGTTTTTT; cdr3_aa: CASRTGNTGELFF
j_call: TRBJ1-5; cdr3_length: 15; clone_size: .; d_call: TRBD1; v_call: TRBV28; cdr3_nt: TGTGCCAGCAGGGGGCGGGACAGAGGGGTTCAGCCCCAGCATTTT; cdr3_aa: CASRGRDRGVQPQHF
j_call: TRBJ2-5; cdr3_length: 16; clone_size: .; d_call: .; v_call: TRBV5-1; cdr3_nt: TGCGCCAGCAGCCCCGGGACATCGCCCCAGCAAGAGACCCAGTACTTC; cdr3_aa: CASSPGTSPQQETQYF
j_call: TRBJ1-4; cdr3_length: 14; clone_size: .; d_call: .; v_call: TRBV5-6; cdr3_nt: TGTGCCAGCAGCCCGGACGGGGGAAGTGAAAAACTGTTTTTT; cdr3_aa: CASSPDGGSEKLFF
j_call: TRBJ1-4; cdr3_length: 15; clone_size: .; d_call: TRBD1; v_call: TRBV2; cdr3_nt: TGTGCCAGCAGTGGAAACAGGGGAGTTGGCGAAAAACTGTTTTTT; cdr3_aa: CASSGNRGVGEKLFF
j_call: TRBJ1-4; cdr3_length: 13; clone_size: .; d_call: .; v_call: TRBV2; cdr3_nt: TGTGCCAGCAAGCGGGACATCTGGGAAAAACTGTTTTTT; cdr3_aa: CASKRDIWEKLFF
j_call: TRBJ2-7; cdr3_length: 17; clone_size: few; d_call: .; v_call: TRBV7-8; cdr3_nt: TGTGCCAGCAGCCCCCAATTCGAGCGTCGACTGCTCTACGAGCAGTACTTC; cdr3_aa: CASSPQFERRLLYEQYF
j_call: TRBJ2-5; cdr3_length: 18; clone_size: .; d_call: TRBD2; v_call: TRBV25-1; cdr3_nt: TGTGCCAGCAGTGACCCCGAGGGTCGACTAGCGGGAGGGGAGACCCAGTACTTC; cdr3_aa: CASSDPEGRLAGGETQYF
j_call: TRBJ1-2; cdr3_length: 13; clone_size: many; d_call: .; v_call: TRBV2; cdr3_nt: TGTGCCAGCAGTGAGAGACAGTCCTATGGCTACACCTTC; cdr3_aa: CASSERQSYGYTF
j_call: TRBJ2-1; cdr3_length: 15; clone_size: .; d_call: TRBD2; v_call: TRBV30; cdr3_nt: TGTGCCTGGAGTGACCCGGGACTAGGACACAATGAGCAGTTCTTC; cdr3_aa: CAWSDPGLGHNEQFF
j_call: TRBJ2-5; cdr3_length: 17; clone_size: many; d_call: TRBD2; v_call: TRBV28; cdr3_nt: TGTGCCAGCAGTCCCGGGGGGGCCCAGCGGGTCCAAGAGACCCAGTACTTC; cdr3_aa: CASSPGGAQRVQETQYF
j_call: TRBJ2-7; cdr3_length: 14; clone_size: .; d_call: .; v_call: TRBV10-3; cdr3_nt: TGTGCCATCAGTGAGTCCGGCGGGACGTACGAGCAGTACTTC; cdr3_aa: CAISESGGTYEQYF
j_call: TRBJ2-3; cdr3_length: 14; clone_size: once; d_call: TRBD2; v_call: TRBV5-1; cdr3_nt: TGCGCCAGCAGATACCTAGCGGGTGTGGATACGCAGTATTTT; cdr3_aa: CASRYLAGVDTQYF
j_call: TRBJ2-5; cdr3_length: 13; clone_size: .; d_call: TRBD1; v_call: TRBV7-2; cdr3_nt: TGTGCCAGCGGAGACAGGGGCGAAGAGACCCAGTACTTC; cdr3_aa: CASGDRGEETQYF
j_call: TRBJ1-4; cdr3_length: 17; clone_size: .; d_call: .; v_call: TRBV5-3; cdr3_nt: TGTGCCAGAAGCTTTCTACGCGGAGGGCAGGGAGGGGAAAAACTGTTTTTT; cdr3_aa: CARSFLRGGQGGEKLFF
j_call: TRBJ1-2; cdr3_length: 16; clone_size: .; d_call: TRBD1; v_call: TRBV19; cdr3_nt: TGTGCCAGTAGTATATCGCGACCGGGACAGAACTATGGCTACACCTTC; cdr3_aa: CASSISRPGQNYGYTF
j_call: TRBJ1-1; cdr3_length: 14; clone_size: .; d_call: .; v_call: TRBV18; cdr3_nt: TGTGCCAGCTCAGGTTCGCGGACTTACACTGAAGCTTTCTTT; cdr3_aa: CASSGSRTYTEAFF
j_call: TRBJ1-5; cdr3_length: 16; clone_size: .; d_call: TRBD1; v_call: TRBV6-6; cdr3_nt: TGTGCCAGCAGCCATTCCGGGACAGGGGAGGATCAGCCCCAGCATTTT; cdr3_aa: CASSHSGTGEDQPQHF
j_call: TRBJ2-3; cdr3_length: 14; clone_size: .; d_call: TRBD1; v_call: TRBV5-4; cdr3_nt: TGTGCCAGCAGCTTGGGGTCAGGGGGCGATACGCAGTATTTT; cdr3_aa: CASSLGSGGDTQYF
j_call: TRBJ1-3; cdr3_length: 16; clone_size: once; d_call: TRBD1; v_call: TRBV6-6; cdr3_nt: TGTGCCAGCAGTCGGGGACAGGGGTCCTCTGGAAACACCATATATTTT; cdr3_aa: CASSRGQGSSGNTIYF
j_call: TRBJ1-2; cdr3_length: 11; clone_size: .; d_call: TRBD1; v_call: TRBV29-1; cdr3_nt: TGCAGCGTGACCCCAGGGGGCGGCTACACCTTC; cdr3_aa: CSVTPGGGYTF
j_call: TRBJ2-2; cdr3_length: 14; clone_size: .; d_call: .; v_call: TRBV21-1; cdr3_nt: TGTGCCAGCACCTCGGGCGCCCCGCGGGGGGAGCTGTTTTTT; cdr3_aa: CASTSGAPRGELFF
j_call: TRBJ1-5; cdr3_length: 16; clone_size: .; d_call: TRBD1; v_call: TRBV7-7; cdr3_nt: TGTGCCAGCAGCTTAGCGCCGGACAGGGGAGGGCAGCCCCAGCATTTT; cdr3_aa: CASSLAPDRGGQPQHF
j_call: TRBJ2-5; cdr3_length: 17; clone_size: .; d_call: TRBD2; v_call: TRBV7-6; cdr3_nt: TGTGCCAGCAGCCCTACCGTAGCGGGAGGGCGTGGGGAGACCCAGTACTTC; cdr3_aa: CASSPTVAGGRGETQYF
j_call: TRBJ1-5; cdr3_length: 15; clone_size: .; d_call: .; v_call: TRBV27; cdr3_nt: TGTGCCAGCAGCCTCGACAGGAACGTTAATCAGCCCCAGCATTTT; cdr3_aa: CASSLDRNVNQPQHF
j_call: TRBJ2-7; cdr3_length: 13; clone_size: .; d_call: TRBD1; v_call: TRBV29-1; cdr3_nt: TGCAGCGTTGCGCCGACAGGGGGGGACGAGCAGTACTTC; cdr3_aa: CSVAPTGGDEQYF
j_call: TRBJ2-5; cdr3_length: 10; clone_size: .; d_call: .; v_call: TRBV20-1; cdr3_nt: TGCAGTCCGTTACAAGAGACCCAGTACTTC; cdr3_aa: CSPLQETQYF
j_call: TRBJ1-2; cdr3_length: 14; clone_size: many; d_call: .; v_call: TRBV30; cdr3_nt: TGTGCCTGGAGTCTAAGAGGCCCCAACTATGGCTACACCTTC; cdr3_aa: CAWSLRGPNYGYTF
j_call: TRBJ1-2; cdr3_length: 12; clone_size: .; d_call: .; v_call: TRBV28; cdr3_nt: TGTGCCAGCAGTGTTTATCAAATAGGCTACACCTTC; cdr3_aa: CASSVYQIGYTF
j_call: TRBJ2-5; cdr3_length: 13; clone_size: .; d_call: TRBD1; v_call: TRBV6-6; cdr3_nt: TGTGCCAGCAGACAGGGGGCGGCGGAGACCCAGTACTTC; cdr3_aa: CASRQGAAETQYF
j_call: TRBJ2-2; cdr3_length: 15; clone_size: .; d_call: TRBD2; v_call: TRBV7-9; cdr3_nt: TGTGCCAGCAGCTTAGGTACTAGCGACACCGGGGAGCTGTTTTTT; cdr3_aa: CASSLGTSDTGELFF
j_call: TRBJ1-3; cdr3_length: 12; clone_size: few; d_call: .; v_call: TRBV28; cdr3_nt: TGTGCCCTAACCGACGAGGGAAACACCATATATTTT; cdr3_aa: CALTDEGNTIYF
j_call: TRBJ2-7; cdr3_length: 14; clone_size: .; d_call: TRBD2; v_call: TRBV7-2; cdr3_nt: TGTGCCAGCAGCTTAGGGAGACTAGCGGGTGAGCAGTACTTC; cdr3_aa: CASSLGRLAGEQYF
j_call: TRBJ1-4; cdr3_length: 14; clone_size: .; d_call: .; v_call: TRBV27; cdr3_nt: TGTGCCAGCAGTGCCCCAGGGCTTAATGAAAAACTGTTTTTT; cdr3_aa: CASSAPGLNEKLFF
j_call: TRBJ2-6; cdr3_length: 15; clone_size: .; d_call: .; v_call: TRBV5-4; cdr3_nt: TGTGCCAGCAGCTTGGATCAGGCTGGGGCCAACGTCCTGACTTTC; cdr3_aa: CASSLDQAGANVLTF
j_call: TRBJ2-1; cdr3_length: 14; clone_size: few; d_call: .; v_call: TRBV10-3; cdr3_nt: TGTGCCATCAGTGAGGGCTCTTCCTACAATGAGCAGTTCTTC; cdr3_aa: CAISEGSSYNEQFF
j_call: TRBJ2-1; cdr3_length: 13; clone_size: once; d_call: .; v_call: TRBV30; cdr3_nt: TGTGCCGGCCAATATGACTCCTACAATGAGCAGTTCTTC; cdr3_aa: CAGQYDSYNEQFF